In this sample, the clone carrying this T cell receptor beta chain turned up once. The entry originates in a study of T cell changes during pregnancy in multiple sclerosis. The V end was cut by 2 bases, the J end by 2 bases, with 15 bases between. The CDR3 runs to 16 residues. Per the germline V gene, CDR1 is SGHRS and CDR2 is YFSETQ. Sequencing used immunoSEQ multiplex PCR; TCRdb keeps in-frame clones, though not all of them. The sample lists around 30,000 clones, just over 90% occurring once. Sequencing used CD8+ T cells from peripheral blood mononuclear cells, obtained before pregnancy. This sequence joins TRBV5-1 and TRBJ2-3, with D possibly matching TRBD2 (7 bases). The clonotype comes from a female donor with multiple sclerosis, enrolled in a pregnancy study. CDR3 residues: CASSLTSGGHTDTQYF. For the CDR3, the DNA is TGCGCCAGCAGCTTAACTTCGGGGGGCCACACAGATACGCAGTATTTT.